The 24 T cell receptor beta chains below come from one sample, sequenced in a study of control samples from healthy donors and cancer patients. Method: immunoSEQ multiplex PCR; TCRdb's copy keeps in-frame clones and lacks some. Among 84,000 or so clones, roughly 91% were seen once, and the ten largest hold around 17%. Sequenced input: blood. These TCRs come from a man aged 50 to 59 in good health.

The gene calls are TRBV30 and TRBJ1-4, with a tentative D call TRBD1 (6 bases). Between the trimmed V and J ends, which lost 0 bases and 7 bases, there was a span of 6 bases. The CDR3 has 12 amino acids. The V gene's germline CDR1 is GTSNPN and CDR2 SVGIG (reference sequence). The CDR3 DNA sequence: TGTGCCTGGAGTGTACAGGGTGAAAAACTGTTTTTT. Its translation: CAWSVQGEKLFF. The whole variable domain, remainder taken from reference TRBV30 and TRBJ1-4, is SQTIHQWPATLVQPVGSPLSLECTVEGTSNPNLYWYRQAAGRGLQLLFYSVGIGQISSEVPQNLSASRPQDRQFILSSKKLLLSDSGFYLCAWSVQGEKLFFGSGTQLSVL.

This chain joins TRBV12-5 and TRBJ2-3, with unresolved D. V was cut by 7 bases and J by 2 bases, with 16 bases left in between. CDR1 is LGHNT, CDR2 FRNRAP, per germline. This CDR3 spans 15 amino acids. The CDR3 DNA follows: TGTGCTAGTGCCGCCTGGGCGGTCTACACAGATACGCAGTATTTT. This encodes CASAAWAVYTDTQYF.

V is TRBV19 and J is TRBJ1-1, with D possibly matching TRBD1 (5 bases). Germline V gene data show CDR1 as LNHDA and CDR2 as SQIVND (reference sequence). This CDR3 region has 13 residues. Trimming pared 6 bases from V and 5 bases from J, leaving 13 bases between. The CDR3 coding sequence is TGTGCCAGTAGAAGGGGCGCTGGTACTGAAGCTTTCTTT. Its protein product is CASRRGAGTEAFF.

This sequence joins TRBV7-2 and TRBJ1-6, with 7 bases lining up with TRBD1. Germline CDR1 is SGHTA and CDR2 is FQGNSA. Trimming removed 9 bases from V and 6 bases from J; junction bases left unmatched: 11. This CDR3 has 15 amino acids. CDR3 protein: CASFPPGGGNSPLHF. The CDR3 nucleotides are TGTGCCAGTTTCCCCCCAGGGGGTGGTAATTCACCCCTCCACTTT.

The chain employs TRBV5-1 and TRBJ2-1; TRBD2 aligns across 8 bases. Germline-derived CDR1 and CDR2 are SGHRS and YFSETQ. This CDR3 is built from 15 residues. V lost 4 bases, J lost 6 bases, and 9 bases stayed unmatched. The DNA of the CDR3 is TGCGCCAGCAGCATAACCGGGACTAGTATCAATGAGCAGTTCTTC. It is translated as CASSITGTSINEQFF.

This chain links TRBV29-1 with TRBJ2-1, with D possibly being TRBD2 (5 bases). There are 16 residues in the CDR3. Germline assignment: CDR1 SQVTM and CDR2 ANQGSEA. Trimming took 4 bases from V and 4 from J, leaving 20 bases between them. This CDR3 reads CSVGGLRAASYNEQFF. The DNA of the CDR3 is TGCAGCGTTGGAGGGTTGAGGGCGGCCTCATACAATGAGCAGTTCTTC.

The CDR3 here is CASKVGGWDTEAFF. The CDR3 DNA is TGTGCCAGTAAGGTGGGGGGATGGGACACTGAAGCTTTCTTT. The chain uses TRBV19 and TRBJ1-1; possibly TRBD1 for D (5 bases). Germline lookup yields CDR1 LNHDA and CDR2 SQIVND (reference sequence). This CDR3 has 14 residues. The V and J ends lost 7 bases and 3 bases respectively, with 15 bases between them. Looking up the rest from reference TRBV19 and TRBJ1-1 gives the full variable domain: DGGITQSPKYLFRKEGQNVTLSCEQNLNHDAMYWYRQDPGQGLRLIYYSQIVNDFQKGDIAEGYSVSREKKESFPLTVTSAQKNPTAFYLCASKVGGWDTEAFFGQGTRLTVV.

The chain joins TRBV6-5 to TRBJ1-4, with no clear D. The germline V and J ends were trimmed by 6 bases and 0 bases, with 8 bases remaining between them. This CDR3 spans 14 amino acids. CDR1 MNHEY and CDR2 SVGAGI come from the germline V gene. CDR3: CASRGGATNEKLFF. CDR3 sequence (DNA): TGTGCCAGCAGGGGCGGAGCAACTAATGAAAAACTGTTTTTT.

The V gene is TRBV14, the J gene TRBJ2-1; the D is unclear. The CDR3 spans 13 residues. The germline CDR1 and CDR2 sequences are SGHDN and FVKESK. V lost 6 bases to trimming and J lost 5 bases, with 11 bases between them. The CDR3 DNA follows: TGTGCCAGCAGTCGGGTATCAAACAATGAGCAGTTCTTC. As protein: CASSRVSNNEQFF.

To note about this clone: The same CDR3 is also encoded by other DNA sequences in this sample. The genes are TRBV5-1 and TRBJ1-2, with D possibly TRBD1 on 5 matching bases. CDR1 and CDR2 (germline): SGHRS, YFSETQ. V was pared by 4 bases and J by 4 bases, with 11 bases between. CDR3 length equals 13 residues. The CDR3 sequence: CASSPGRLYGYTF. Written as DNA, the CDR3 is TGCGCCAGCAGCCCGGGACGGCTCTATGGCTACACCTTC.

The chain recombines TRBV11-2 with TRBJ2-3, with D maybe TRBD2 (7 bases). CDR3 length: 17 residues. Germline CDR1 reads SGHAT; CDR2 reads FQNNGV. The V and J ends lost 0 bases and 4 bases respectively, with 17 bases between them. In DNA form, the CDR3 reads TGTGCCAGCAGCTTAGATCTAAGGGGGGGCAAGGCAGATACGCAGTATTTT. Its protein product is CASSLDLRGGKADTQYF.

The rearrangement joins TRBV6-2 or TRBV6-3 to TRBJ1-2; D is possibly TRBD1 (5 bases). Germline lookup yields CDR1 MNHEY and CDR2 SVGEGT. There are 14 residues in the CDR3. V lost 0 bases and J 7 bases, leaving 12 bases between the germline ends. The CDR3 sequence: CASSYSWGTGGYTF. DNA of the CDR3: TGTGCCAGCAGTTACTCGTGGGGGACCGGTGGCTACACCTTC.

J is TRBJ1-4 and V is TRBV14; D may be TRBD1 (5 bases). Trimming took off 0 bases at V and 1 base at J, with 15 bases between the two ends. CDR3 length: 18 amino acids. The V gene's germline CDR1 is SGHDN and CDR2 FVKESK. The CDR3 is CASSQEDRMLQTNEKLFF. The CDR3 nucleotides read TGTGCCAGCAGCCAAGAAGACAGAATGTTGCAAACTAATGAAAAACTGTTTTTT. The full variable domain, its missing parts supplied by reference TRBV14 and TRBJ1-4, is EAGVTQFPSHSVIEKGQTVTLRCDPISGHDNLYWYRRVMGKEIKFLLHFVKESKQDESGMPNNRFLAERTGGTYSTLKVQPAELEDSGVYFCASSQEDRMLQTNEKLFFGSGTQLSVL.

For the CDR3, the DNA is TGCGCCAGCAGCTTGGGCGGTGGCGGCTCTGGCGATGAGCAGTTCTTC. As protein: CASSLGGGGSGDEQFF. The chain uses TRBV5-1 and TRBJ2-1; D uncertain. V was clipped by 0 bases and J by 8 bases, with 18 bases between them. The germline V gene encodes CDR1 SGHRS and CDR2 YFSETQ. The CDR3 loop spans 16 amino acids.

The rearrangement joins TRBV7-9 to TRBJ2-3; a possible D gene is TRBD2 (6 bases). The CDR3 is 15 amino acids. With 6 bases removed from V and 4 bases from J, the gap between germline ends came to 17 bases. CDR1 SEHNR and CDR2 FQNEAQ come from the germline V gene (reference sequence). The CDR3 protein is CASSKSGLWADTQYF. The CDR3 bases are TGTGCCAGCAGTAAATCGGGACTCTGGGCAGATACGCAGTATTTT.

The chain combines TRBV5-1 with TRBJ2-1, with 8 bases matching TRBD2. Germline V lookup: CDR1 SGHRS, CDR2 YFSETQ. The CDR3 is 13 residues long. Losses at the gene ends were 5 bases for V and 6 bases for J; bases not matched to a gene: 4. The CDR3, as DNA: TGCGCCAGCAGGTACGGGACTAGCAATGAGCAGTTCTTC. Protein sequence: CASRYGTSNEQFF.

This clone was counted a few times. The gene calls are TRBV7-8 and TRBJ2-5; D is perhaps TRBD1 (5 bases). This CDR3 comprises 13 residues. The V and J ends lost 5 bases and 6 bases respectively, with 13 bases between them. Looked up from germline, CDR1 is SGHVS and CDR2 is FQNEAQ. CDR3 residues: CASSLPQGKTQYF. In DNA form, the CDR3 reads TGTGCCAGCAGCCTCCCCCAGGGAAAGACCCAGTACTTC. The full variable domain, rest sourced from reference TRBV7-8 and TRBJ2-5, is GAGVSQSPRYKVAKRGQDVALRCDPISGHVSLFWYQQALGQGPEFLTYFQNEAQLDKSGLPSDRFFAERPEGSVSTLKIQRTQQEDSAVYLCASSLPQGKTQYFGPGTRLLVL.

The V gene is TRBV5-1, the J gene TRBJ2-3; 8 bases match TRBD1. Germline CDR1 is SGHRS and CDR2 is YFSETQ. The CDR3 extends over 16 amino acids. Trimming removed 0 bases from V and 2 bases from J; junction bases left unmatched: 5. In nucleotides, the CDR3 is TGCGCCAGCAGCTTGGCCCAGGGGGCAATCACAGATACGCAGTATTTT. Its protein product is CASSLAQGAITDTQYF.

The chain combines TRBV18 with TRBJ1-4; D may be TRBD1 (5 bases). The germline V gene has CDR1 KGHSH and CDR2 LQKENI. Trimming cost V 3 bases and J 8 bases, with 16 bases left between them. The CDR3 extends over 15 amino acids. The CDR3 bases are TGTGCCAGCTCACCTCCGGGACCCCGGGGGGAAAAACTGTTTTTT. Protein: CASSPPGPRGEKLFF.

This clone was picked up one time. An end of the junction does not agree with germline; a read error may underlie this. The V call is TRBV9, the J call TRBJ1-2, with a tentative D call TRBD1 (5 bases). Germline V gene sequence: CDR1 SGDLS, CDR2 YYNGEE. There are 16 residues in the CDR3. The DNA of the CDR3 is TGTGCCAGCACCGTAAGACCGAGGGGCGCCAGCTATGGCTACACCTTC. Translated: CASTVRPRGASYGYTF.

This clone was found a few times. The chain combines TRBV2 with TRBJ1-3; no definite D call. This CDR3 contains 13 residues. Germline V CDR1 and CDR2: SNHLY, FYNNEI. V was shortened by 6 bases and J by 2 bases, with 8 bases between the two germline ends. CDR3 protein: CASSYMPGNTIYF. In DNA form, the CDR3 reads TGTGCCAGCAGCTACATGCCTGGAAACACCATATATTTT.

A word on this clone: At one end the junction does not follow the germline gene, possibly because of a read error. Other DNA sequences from this sample encode an identical CDR3 as well. The chain couples TRBV10-3 to TRBJ1-2, with D tentatively TRBD1 (5 bases). This CDR3 spans 14 amino acids. Germline V CDR1 and CDR2: ENHRY, SYGVKD. Written as DNA, the CDR3 is TGTGCCATCAGTGGAAAGGGGCAGAACTTTGGCTACACCTTC. Translating it yields CAISGKGQNFGYTF.

The J gene is TRBJ2-7, the V gene TRBV6-5; 7 bases match TRBD1. CDR1 MNHEY and CDR2 SVGAGI come from the germline V gene. The CDR3 loop spans 13 amino acids. Trimming cost V 10 bases and J 2 bases; bases outside gene matches: 8. The CDR3 here is CAIATGYAYEQYF. Written as DNA, the CDR3 is TGTGCCATTGCGACAGGGTACGCCTACGAGCAGTACTTC.

This chain joins TRBV9 and TRBJ2-1; the match to TRBD2 covers 12 bases. Germline loops: CDR1 SGDLS, CDR2 YYNGEE. With V trimmed by 2 bases and J by 4 bases, 7 bases remained unmatched. The CDR3 consists of 17 residues. CDR3 nucleotides: TGTGCCAGCAGCGTTCGGGCTAGCGGGGGGGCTTACAATGAGCAGTTCTTC. It translates to CASSVRASGGAYNEQFF.